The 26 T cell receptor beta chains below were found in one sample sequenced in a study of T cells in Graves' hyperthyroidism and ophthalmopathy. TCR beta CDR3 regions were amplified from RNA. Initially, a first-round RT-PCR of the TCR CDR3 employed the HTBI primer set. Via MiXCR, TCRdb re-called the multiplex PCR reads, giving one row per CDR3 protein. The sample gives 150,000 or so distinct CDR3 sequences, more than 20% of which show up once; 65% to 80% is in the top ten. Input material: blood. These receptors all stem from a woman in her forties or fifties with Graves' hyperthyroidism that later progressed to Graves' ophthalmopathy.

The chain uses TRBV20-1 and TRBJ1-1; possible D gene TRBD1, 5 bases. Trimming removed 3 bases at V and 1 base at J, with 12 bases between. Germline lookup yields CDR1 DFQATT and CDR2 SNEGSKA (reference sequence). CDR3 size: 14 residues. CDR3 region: CSASGGITNTEAFF. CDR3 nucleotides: TGCAGTGCTAGCGGGGGAATAACGAACACTGAAGCTTTCTTT.

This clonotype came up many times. The CDR3 DNA is TGTGCCAGCAGCGTAGGGGAGGTCGGCGGGAGGGGGAATGAGCAGTTCTTC. This codes for CASSVGEVGGRGNEQFF. This chain uses TRBV9 with TRBJ2-1, with TRBD2 matching over 9 bases. The CDR3 totals 17 residues. Losses at the gene ends were 0 bases for V and 7 bases for J; bases not matched to a gene: 11. Germline assignment: CDR1 SGDLS and CDR2 YYNGEE.

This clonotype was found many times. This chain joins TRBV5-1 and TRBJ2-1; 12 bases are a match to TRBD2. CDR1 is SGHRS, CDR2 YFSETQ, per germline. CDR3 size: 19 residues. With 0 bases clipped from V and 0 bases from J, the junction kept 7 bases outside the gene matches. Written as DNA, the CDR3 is TGCGCCAGCAGCTTGGTTACGACTAGCGGGAGTAGCTCCTACAATGAGCAGTTCTTC. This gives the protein CASSLVTTSGSSSYNEQFF. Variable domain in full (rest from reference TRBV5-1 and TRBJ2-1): KAGVTQTPRYLIKTRGQQVTLSCSPISGHRSVSWYQQTPGQGLQFLFEYFSETQRNKGNFPGRFSGRQFSNSRSEMNVSTLELGDSALYLCASSLVTTSGSSSYNEQFFGPGTRLTVL.

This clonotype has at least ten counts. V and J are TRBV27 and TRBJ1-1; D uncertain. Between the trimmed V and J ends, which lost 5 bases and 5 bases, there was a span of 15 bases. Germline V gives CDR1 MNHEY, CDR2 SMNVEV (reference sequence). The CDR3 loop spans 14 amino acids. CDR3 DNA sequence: TGTGCCAGCAGTCCCAGTTTCCGGAGGACTGAAGCTTTCTTT. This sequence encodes CASSPSFRRTEAFF.

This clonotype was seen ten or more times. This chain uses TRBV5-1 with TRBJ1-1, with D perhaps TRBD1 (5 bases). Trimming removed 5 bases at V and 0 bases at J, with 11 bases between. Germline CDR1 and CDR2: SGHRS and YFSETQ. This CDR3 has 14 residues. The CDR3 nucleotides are TGCGCCAGCAGACTGGACACCCTGAACACTGAAGCTTTCTTT. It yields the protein CASRLDTLNTEAFF.

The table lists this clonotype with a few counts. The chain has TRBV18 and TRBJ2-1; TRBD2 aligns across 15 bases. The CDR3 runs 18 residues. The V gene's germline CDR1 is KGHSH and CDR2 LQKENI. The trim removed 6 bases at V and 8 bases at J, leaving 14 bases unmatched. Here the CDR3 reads CASSLRTSGTSGRHEQFF. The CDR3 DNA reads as TGTGCCAGCTCGCTTCGGACATCTGGGACTAGCGGGAGGCATGAGCAGTTCTTC.

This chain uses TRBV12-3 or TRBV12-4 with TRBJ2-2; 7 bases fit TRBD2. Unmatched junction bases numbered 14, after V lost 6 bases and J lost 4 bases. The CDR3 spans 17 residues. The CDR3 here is CASSTSSGGVSTGELFF. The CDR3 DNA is TGTGCCAGCAGCACCTCCAGTGGGGGGGTGAGCACCGGGGAGCTGTTTTTT.

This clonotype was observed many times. CDR3 DNA sequence: TGTGCCAGCAGTCCCTCGTTGAAGGGTAAATACGAGCAGTACTTC. Protein: CASSPSLKGKYEQYF. The rearrangement joins TRBV28 to TRBJ2-7; D is undetermined. This CDR3 comprises 15 residues. The ends were cut back, 5 bases at V and 4 bases at J, with 18 bases in the middle. Per the germline V gene, CDR1 is MDHEN and CDR2 is SYDVKM.

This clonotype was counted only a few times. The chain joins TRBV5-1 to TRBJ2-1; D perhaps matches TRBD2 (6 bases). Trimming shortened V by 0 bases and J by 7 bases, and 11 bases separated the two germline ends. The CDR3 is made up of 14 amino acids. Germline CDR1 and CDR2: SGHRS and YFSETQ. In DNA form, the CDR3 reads TGCGCCAGCAGCTTGGTGGCTAGCGTGAATGAGCAGTTCTTC. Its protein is CASSLVASVNEQFF.

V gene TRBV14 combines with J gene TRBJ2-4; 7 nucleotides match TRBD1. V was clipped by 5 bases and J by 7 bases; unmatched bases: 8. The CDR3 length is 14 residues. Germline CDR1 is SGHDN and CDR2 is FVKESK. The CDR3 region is CASSEGQVGNIQYF. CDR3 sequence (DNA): TGTGCCAGCAGCGAAGGACAGGTGGGGAACATTCAGTACTTC.

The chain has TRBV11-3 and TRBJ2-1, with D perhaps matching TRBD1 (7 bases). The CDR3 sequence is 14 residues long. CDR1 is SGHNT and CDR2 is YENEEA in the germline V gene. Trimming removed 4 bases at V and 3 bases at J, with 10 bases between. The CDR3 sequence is CASSSRGVYNEQFF. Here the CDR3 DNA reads TGTGCCAGCAGCTCCAGGGGGGTCTACAATGAGCAGTTCTTC.

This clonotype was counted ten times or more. The CDR3 spells CASSSGYLGERAFF. The CDR3 DNA is TGTGCCAGCAGTTCGGGTTATCTAGGGGAGCGAGCTTTCTTT. V usage is TRBV27 and J usage is TRBJ1-1, with TRBD1 as a possible D gene (5 bases). Germline loops: CDR1 MNHEY, CDR2 SMNVEV (reference sequence). V was shortened by 4 bases and J by 10 bases, with 19 bases between the two germline ends. This CDR3 is built from 14 residues.

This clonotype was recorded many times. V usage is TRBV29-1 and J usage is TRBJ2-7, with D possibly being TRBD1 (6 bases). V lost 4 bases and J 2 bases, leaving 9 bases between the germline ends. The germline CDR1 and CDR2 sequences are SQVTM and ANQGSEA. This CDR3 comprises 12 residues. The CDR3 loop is CSVGQDTYEQYF. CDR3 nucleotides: TGCAGCGTTGGACAGGATACCTACGAGCAGTACTTC.

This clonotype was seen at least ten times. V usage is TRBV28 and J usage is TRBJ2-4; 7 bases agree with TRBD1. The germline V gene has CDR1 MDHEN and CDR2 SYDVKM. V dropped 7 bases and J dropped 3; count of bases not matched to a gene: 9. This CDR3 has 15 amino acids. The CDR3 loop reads CASKPTGIVKNIQYF. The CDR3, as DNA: TGTGCCAGCAAGCCGACAGGGATTGTCAAAAACATTCAGTACTTC.

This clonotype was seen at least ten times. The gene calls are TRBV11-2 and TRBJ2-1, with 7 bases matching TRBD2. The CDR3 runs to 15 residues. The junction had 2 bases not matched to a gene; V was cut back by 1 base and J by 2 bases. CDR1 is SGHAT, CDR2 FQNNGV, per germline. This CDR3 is CASSLGGGPYNEQFF. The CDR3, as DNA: TGTGCCAGCAGCTTAGGCGGGGGTCCCTACAATGAGCAGTTCTTC.

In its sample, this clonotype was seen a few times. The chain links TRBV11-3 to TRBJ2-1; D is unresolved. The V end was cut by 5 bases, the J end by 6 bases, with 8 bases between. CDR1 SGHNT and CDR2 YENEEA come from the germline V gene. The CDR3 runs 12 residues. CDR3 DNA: TGTGCCAGCAGCAAAGACTCCAATGAGCAGTTCTTC. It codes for CASSKDSNEQFF.

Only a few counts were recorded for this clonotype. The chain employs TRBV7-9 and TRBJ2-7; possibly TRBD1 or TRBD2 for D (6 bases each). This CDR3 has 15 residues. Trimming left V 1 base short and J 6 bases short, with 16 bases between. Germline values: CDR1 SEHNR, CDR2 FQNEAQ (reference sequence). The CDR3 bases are TGTGCCAGCAGCTTAGATGGGGGGCGCATCCGCGAGCAGTACTTC. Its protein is CASSLDGGRIREQYF.

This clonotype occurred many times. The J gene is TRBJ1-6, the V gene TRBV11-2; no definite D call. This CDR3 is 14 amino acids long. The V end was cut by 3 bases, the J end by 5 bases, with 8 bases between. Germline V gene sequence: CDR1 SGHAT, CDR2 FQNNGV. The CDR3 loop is CASSFGHDNSPLHF. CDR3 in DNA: TGTGCCAGCAGCTTTGGCCATGATAATTCACCCCTCCACTTT.

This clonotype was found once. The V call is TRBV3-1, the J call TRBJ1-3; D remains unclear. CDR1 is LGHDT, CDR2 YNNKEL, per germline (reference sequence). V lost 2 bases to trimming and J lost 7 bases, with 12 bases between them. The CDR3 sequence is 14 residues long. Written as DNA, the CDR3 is TGTGCCAGCAGCCAATCCCAAATTAGGAACACCATATATTTT. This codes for CASSQSQIRNTIYF.

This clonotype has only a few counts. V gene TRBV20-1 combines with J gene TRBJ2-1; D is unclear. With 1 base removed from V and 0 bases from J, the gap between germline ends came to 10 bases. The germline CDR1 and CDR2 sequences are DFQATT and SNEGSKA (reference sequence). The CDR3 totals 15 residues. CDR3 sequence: CSARAGSFSYNEQFF. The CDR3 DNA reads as TGCAGTGCTAGAGCCGGCAGCTTCTCCTACAATGAGCAGTTCTTC.

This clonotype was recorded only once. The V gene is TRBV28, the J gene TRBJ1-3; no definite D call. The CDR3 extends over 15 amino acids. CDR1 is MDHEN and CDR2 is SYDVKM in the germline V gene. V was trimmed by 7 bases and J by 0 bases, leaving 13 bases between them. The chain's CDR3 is CASTTQHYSGNTIYF. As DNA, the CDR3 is TGTGCCAGCACGACCCAGCACTACTCTGGAAACACCATATATTTT.

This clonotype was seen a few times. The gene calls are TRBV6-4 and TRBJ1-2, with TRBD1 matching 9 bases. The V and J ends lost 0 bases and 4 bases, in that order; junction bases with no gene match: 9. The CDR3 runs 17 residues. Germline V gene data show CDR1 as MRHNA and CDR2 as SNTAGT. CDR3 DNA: TGTGCCAGCAGTGACTCAGGGGGACAGGGACAACTCTATGGCTACACCTTC. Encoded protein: CASSDSGGQGQLYGYTF.

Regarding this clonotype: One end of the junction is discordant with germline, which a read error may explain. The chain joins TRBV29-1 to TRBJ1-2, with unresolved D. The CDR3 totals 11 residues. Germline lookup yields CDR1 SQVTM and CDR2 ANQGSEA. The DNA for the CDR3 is TGCACCGTTGAGATGGGCGGGGGCTACACCTTC. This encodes CTVEMGGGYTF. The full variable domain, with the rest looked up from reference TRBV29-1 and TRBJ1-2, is SAVISQKPSRDICQRGTSLTIQCQVDSQVTMMFWYRQQPGQSLTLIATANQGSEATYESGFVIDKFPISRPNLTFSTLTVSNMSPEDSSIYLCTVEMGGGYTFGSGTRLTVV.

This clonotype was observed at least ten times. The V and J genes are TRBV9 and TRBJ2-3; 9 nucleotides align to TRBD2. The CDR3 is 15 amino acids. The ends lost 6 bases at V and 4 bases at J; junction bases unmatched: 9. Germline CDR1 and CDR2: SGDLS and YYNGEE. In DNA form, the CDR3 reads TGTGCCAGCAACGACGGGACTAGCAGGTCAGATACGCAGTATTTT. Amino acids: CASNDGTSRSDTQYF.

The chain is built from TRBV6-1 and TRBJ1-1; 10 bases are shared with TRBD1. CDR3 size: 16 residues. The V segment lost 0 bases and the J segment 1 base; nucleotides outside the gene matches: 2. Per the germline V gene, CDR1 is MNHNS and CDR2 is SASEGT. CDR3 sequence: CASSEAGQGGNTEAFF. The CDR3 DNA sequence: TGTGCCAGCAGTGAAGCCGGACAGGGGGGGAACACTGAAGCTTTCTTT.

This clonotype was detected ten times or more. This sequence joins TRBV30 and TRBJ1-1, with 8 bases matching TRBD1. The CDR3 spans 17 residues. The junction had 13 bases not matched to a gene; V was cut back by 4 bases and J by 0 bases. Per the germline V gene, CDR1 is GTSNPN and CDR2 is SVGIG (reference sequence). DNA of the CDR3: TGTGCCTGGACCACAGGGGGTGTGGGGACCATGAACACTGAAGCTTTCTTT. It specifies CAWTTGGVGTMNTEAFF.